This TCR beta chain originates from a study of long-term antiretroviral therapy in people with HIV. About the study: Earliest sampling preceded the 2015 immediate-ART recommendation by about a decade.

The CDR3 runs to 17 residues. Trimming at V came to 5 bases and at J to 0 bases, leaving 10 bases not matched to a gene. CDR1 and CDR2 (germline): MNHEY, SMNVEV (reference sequence). This was the immunoSEQ v3.0 assay at survey level. Only in-frame clones appear in the TCRdb table, and some are missing; sequencing was by immunoSEQ multiplex PCR. There are about 38,000 clones in the sample; approximately 79% occur only once, and more than 4.5% lies in the top ten. A note on this clone: Its antigen remains unknown.

Study-wide findings and caveats: All time points showed a repertoire dominated by clones expanded before ART. All blood samples came from the years 2004 to 2017, possibly under older ART regimens. ART adherence, viral resistance and therapy changes were not recorded.

The receptor comes from a man younger than 35 with HIV. The V gene is TRBV27, the J gene TRBJ2-1; 7 bases are a match to TRBD2. The sequencing used unsorted PBMCs, collected 1.5 years after starting antiretroviral therapy. This chain's CDR3 is CASSLRGAGSSYNEQFF. DNA for the CDR3: TGTGCCAGCAGTCTTCGTGGAGCGGGAAGCTCCTACAATGAGCAGTTCTTC.